This TCR beta chain was captured in a study of human T cells and chemical hapten exposure. Separate cDNA molecules received unique molecular identifiers, which the library attached to them. Via MiXCR, TCRdb re-called the RACE reads, giving one row per CDR3 protein. This repertoire shows roughly 110,000 distinct CDR3 sequences, roughly 12% found once; its top ten account for over 1.5%. Per germline, CDR1 KGHDR and CDR2 SFDVKD. This CDR3 spans 15 amino acids. V was clipped by 9 bases and J by 2 bases; unmatched bases: 10. The table lists this clonotype with a few counts. Time point in this sample: pre-sensitization, week 0. Treatment meaning: therapeutic diphenylcyclopropenone sensitization with weekly scalp DPC.

The receptor's source is a woman in her forties or fifties with alopecia areata. Some clones in this sample may be carry-over from other donors' samples. The sequences come from whole blood, collected in connection with sensitization to the hapten diphenylcyclopropenone (DPC). This chain uses TRBV24-1 with TRBJ1-2; 8 bases fit TRBD1. This CDR3 reads CATRGWQGANYGYTF. DNA for the CDR3: TGTGCCACCCGGGGGTGGCAGGGGGCAAACTATGGCTACACCTTC.